The source of this T cell receptor (beta chain) is a study of T-cell memory formation after mild COVID-19. Turning to the study itself: TCR clusters were largely donor specific. The study's findings and limits: There was a balanced CD4/CD8 profile in clones contracting day 15 to 85, and later expanders leaned CD4+. Prior to infection, memory already included some responding clones, suggesting cross-reactive memory joined.

The ends lost 5 bases at V and 5 bases at J; junction bases unmatched: 5. This CDR3 spans 15 amino acids. Germline V gene sequence: CDR1 DFQATT, CDR2 SNEGSKA (reference sequence). TCRdb independently ran MiXCR on the 5' RACE reads; one entry per CDR3 protein. The repertoire has roughly 250,000 distinct CDR3 sequences, over 15% of them found once; the top ten carry about 4%. Concerning this clonotype: Its matching antigen is unknown.

Sequences were obtained from PBMCs or a T cell subset sorted from them (not recorded which). The TCR originated in a man between 18 and 35 years old who had mild COVID-19 (a few samples of this study predate the infection). Cell type and time point are not known. The V and J genes are TRBV20-1 and TRBJ2-5, with 16 positions matching TRBD2. The CDR3 DNA sequence: TGCAGTGCTCCGGGACTAGCGGGGGGGCAGGAGACCCAGTACTTC. As protein: CSAPGLAGGQETQYF.